Listed below are T cell receptor beta chains from one sample, sequenced in a study of cytomegalovirus exposure and HLA in healthy donors. Clones were sequenced by immunoSEQ multiplex PCR, and TCRdb holds only the in-frame ones, with some missing. The sample consists of 110,000 to 150,000 clones, nearly 90% of them appearing once. What was sequenced was PBMCs. All receptors come from a woman aged 18 to 35 in good health and CMV-seropositive. CDR3s include the opening cysteine and the closing phenylalanine or tryptophan. Each record gives: V gene, J gene, D gene, clone size, CDR3 protein, CDR3 DNA. The D gene is left open where the match is weak. Clone size is given for some rows only: seen once, a few or many times, or a class if the clone is expanded.

V gene: TRBV27
J gene: TRBJ2-2
D gene: NA
clone size: NA
CDR3 protein: CASSLQGANTGELFF
CDR3 DNA: TGTGCCAGCAGTCTTCAAGGGGCGAACACCGGGGAGCTGTTTTTT

V gene: TRBV10-3
J gene: TRBJ2-2
D gene: TRBD1
clone size: few
CDR3 protein: CAIGQAAGELFF
CDR3 DNA: TGTGCCATCGGACAGGCCGCCGGGGAGCTGTTTTTT

V gene: TRBV4-1
J gene: TRBJ1-5
D gene: NA
clone size: NA
CDR3 protein: CASSQDSEADPWREPQHF
CDR3 DNA: TGCGCCAGCAGCCAAGATTCAGAAGCGGACCCCTGGAGGGAGCCCCAGCATTTT

V gene: TRBV5-5
J gene: TRBJ1-5
D gene: NA
clone size: many
CDR3 protein: CASSLRENSNQPQHF
CDR3 DNA: TGTGCCAGCAGCTTGAGGGAGAATAGCAATCAGCCCCAGCATTTT

V gene: TRBV14
J gene: TRBJ2-2
D gene: TRBD1
clone size: NA
CDR3 protein: CASSQDSTGGRFGSGELFF
CDR3 DNA: TGTGCCAGCAGCCAAGATAGCACAGGGGGCCGGTTCGGGAGCGGGGAGCTGTTTTTT

V gene: TRBV14
J gene: TRBJ1-1
D gene: NA
clone size: NA
CDR3 protein: CASSQDLWANTEAFF
CDR3 DNA: TGTGCCAGCAGCCAAGATCTGTGGGCGAACACTGAAGCTTTCTTT

V gene: TRBV7-6
J gene: TRBJ2-5
D gene: NA
clone size: NA
CDR3 protein: CASSPRMTGPIGASHQETQYF
CDR3 DNA: TGTGCCAGCAGCCCGAGGATGACGGGTCCCATAGGGGCCTCTCACCAAGAGACCCAGTACTTC

V gene: TRBV7-2
J gene: TRBJ2-6
D gene: TRBD2
clone size: NA
CDR3 protein: CASSRGGPSSGANVLTF
CDR3 DNA: TGTGCCAGCAGTCGGGGAGGGCCGAGCTCTGGGGCCAACGTCCTGACTTTC

V gene: TRBV7-9
J gene: TRBJ2-5
D gene: NA
clone size: NA
CDR3 protein: CASSLVGLQETQYF
CDR3 DNA: TGTGCCAGCAGCTTAGTGGGGCTACAAGAGACCCAGTACTTC

V gene: TRBV14
J gene: TRBJ1-2
D gene: TRBD1
clone size: NA
CDR3 protein: CASSPGQGPNYGYTF
CDR3 DNA: TGTGCCAGCAGCCCCGGACAGGGCCCCAACTATGGCTACACCTTC

V gene: TRBV5-6
J gene: TRBJ2-7
D gene: TRBD1
clone size: NA
CDR3 protein: CASSFVQGYHEQYF
CDR3 DNA: TGTGCCAGCAGCTTTGTACAGGGGTACCACGAGCAGTACTTC

V gene: TRBV5-8
J gene: TRBJ2-2
D gene: TRBD2
clone size: NA
CDR3 protein: CASSLLSGLANTGELFF
CDR3 DNA: TGTGCCAGCAGCTTACTATCTGGACTAGCGAACACCGGGGAGCTGTTTTTT

V gene: TRBV30
J gene: TRBJ2-1
D gene: NA
clone size: NA
CDR3 protein: CAWSGGLKEQFF
CDR3 DNA: TGTGCCTGGAGTGGGGGCCTTAAAGAGCAGTTCTTC

V gene: TRBV28
J gene: TRBJ2-3
D gene: TRBD2
clone size: NA
CDR3 protein: CASSFPPSGAIVTDTQYF
CDR3 DNA: TGTGCCAGCAGTTTCCCCCCTAGCGGGGCGATTGTGACAGATACGCAGTATTTT

V gene: TRBV2
J gene: TRBJ2-7
D gene: NA
clone size: NA
CDR3 protein: CASSDRTGGEAYEQYF
CDR3 DNA: TGTGCCAGCAGTGATCGGACGGGGGGCGAAGCCTACGAGCAGTACTTC

V gene: TRBV7-6
J gene: TRBJ2-5
D gene: NA
clone size: NA
CDR3 protein: CASSLGGGRETQYF
CDR3 DNA: TGTGCCAGCAGCTTAGGGGGGGGCCGGGAGACCCAGTACTTC

V gene: TRBV4-1
J gene: TRBJ1-2
D gene: NA
clone size: NA
CDR3 protein: CASSQALAGYGYTF
CDR3 DNA: TGCGCCAGCAGCCAAGCGTTGGCTGGCTATGGCTACACCTTC

V gene: TRBV30
J gene: TRBJ2-5
D gene: NA
clone size: NA
CDR3 protein: CAWSSGFQETQYF
CDR3 DNA: TGTGCCTGGAGTAGTGGCTTCCAAGAGACCCAGTACTTC

V gene: TRBV6-4
J gene: TRBJ2-1
D gene: TRBD2
clone size: NA
CDR3 protein: CASSDSTSGGAGEQFF
CDR3 DNA: TGTGCCAGCAGTGACTCGACTAGCGGGGGGGCGGGTGAGCAGTTCTTC

V gene: TRBV6-1
J gene: TRBJ1-2
D gene: TRBD1
clone size: NA
CDR3 protein: CASSAGQGGGYGYTF
CDR3 DNA: TGTGCCAGCAGTGCCGGACAGGGGGGAGGCTATGGCTACACCTTC

V gene: TRBV27
J gene: TRBJ1-1
D gene: TRBD1
clone size: once
CDR3 protein: CASRLQGGNTEAFF
CDR3 DNA: TGTGCCAGCAGGCTACAGGGGGGGAACACTGAAGCTTTCTTT

V gene: TRBV9
J gene: TRBJ2-3
D gene: TRBD2
clone size: NA
CDR3 protein: CASSPGLAGTDTQYF
CDR3 DNA: TGTGCCAGCAGCCCCGGACTAGCGGGGACAGATACGCAGTATTTT

V gene: TRBV29-1
J gene: TRBJ2-2
D gene: TRBD1
clone size: NA
CDR3 protein: CSVVQGWSGELFF
CDR3 DNA: TGCAGCGTTGTACAGGGGTGGTCCGGGGAGCTGTTTTTT

V gene: TRBV4-2
J gene: TRBJ1-4
D gene: NA
clone size: NA
CDR3 protein: CASSPLGAQNEKLFF
CDR3 DNA: TGTGCCAGCAGCCCCCTTGGGGCCCAAAATGAAAAACTGTTTTTT

V gene: TRBV9
J gene: TRBJ2-7
D gene: TRBD1
clone size: NA
CDR3 protein: CASSRGQGGYEQYF
CDR3 DNA: TGTGCCAGCAGCCGTGGACAGGGCGGATACGAGCAGTACTTC

V gene: TRBV2
J gene: TRBJ1-5
D gene: TRBD1
clone size: NA
CDR3 protein: CASRSTGGLDQPQHF
CDR3 DNA: TGTGCCAGCAGGTCTACAGGGGGCCTCGATCAGCCCCAGCATTTT

V gene: TRBV6-5
J gene: TRBJ1-2
D gene: TRBD1
clone size: NA
CDR3 protein: CASSYQAGGYGYTF
CDR3 DNA: TGTGCCAGCAGTTACCAAGCAGGGGGGTATGGCTACACCTTC

V gene: TRBV7-9
J gene: TRBJ2-2
D gene: NA
clone size: NA
CDR3 protein: CASSLDSAGEYTGELFF
CDR3 DNA: TGTGCCAGCAGCTTAGATTCGGCAGGGGAATACACCGGGGAGCTGTTTTTT

V gene: TRBV28
J gene: TRBJ1-5
D gene: NA
clone size: NA
CDR3 protein: CASGPNNQPQHF
CDR3 DNA: TGTGCCAGCGGGCCCAACAATCAGCCCCAGCATTTT

V gene: TRBV6-5
J gene: TRBJ2-1
D gene: NA
clone size: NA
CDR3 protein: CASSYRPGGEQFF
CDR3 DNA: TGTGCCAGCAGTTACCGTCCAGGAGGTGAGCAGTTCTTC

V gene: TRBV19
J gene: TRBJ1-5
D gene: NA
clone size: NA
CDR3 protein: CASTWGGGSNQPQHF
CDR3 DNA: TGTGCCAGTACCTGGGGGGGAGGAAGCAATCAGCCCCAGCATTTT

V gene: TRBV25-1
J gene: TRBJ2-2
D gene: NA
clone size: medium-sized
CDR3 protein: CATDSNTGELFF
CDR3 DNA: TGTGCCACTGACTCGAACACCGGGGAGCTGTTTTTT